Below, 25 T cell receptor beta chains from the same sample are listed, as sequenced in a study of T cells in Graves' hyperthyroidism and ophthalmopathy. The source material, RNA transcripts, was used to amplify TCR beta CDR3 regions. The HTBI primer set drove a first-round RT-PCR of the TCR CDR3. In TCRdb, the multiplex PCR reads were re-called with MiXCR into one record per CDR3 protein. Of 300,000 to 400,000 distinct CDR3 sequences in the sample, over 10% were seen once. The sample was blood. These receptors were collected from a woman aged 18-30 years with Graves' hyperthyroidism.

The chain carries TRBV7-9 and TRBJ2-2, with D unresolved. Per germline, CDR1 SEHNR and CDR2 FQNEAQ (reference sequence). This CDR3 comprises 15 residues. The germline V and J ends were trimmed by 4 bases and 1 base, with 10 bases remaining between them. The CDR3 coding sequence is TGTGCCAGCAGCTGGGGTCCAGTGAACACCGGGGAGCTGTTTTTT. Its protein is CASSWGPVNTGELFF.

This clonotype was seen repeatedly, ten times or more. This chain joins TRBV7-8 and TRBJ2-1; perhaps TRBD2 as D (6 bases). The germline V gene has CDR1 SGHVS and CDR2 FQNEAQ. The CDR3 extends over 19 amino acids. Trimming took off 1 base at V and 5 bases at J, with 24 bases between the two ends. This CDR3 is CASSLVWVVSRDPHNEQFF. Written as DNA, the CDR3 is TGTGCCAGCAGCTTAGTTTGGGTTGTGTCGCGGGACCCTCACAATGAGCAGTTCTTC.

The chain combines TRBV3-1 with TRBJ1-5; D is ambiguous. The CDR3 loop spans 12 amino acids. Germline V lookup: CDR1 LGHDT, CDR2 YNNKEL (reference sequence). Trimming pared 3 bases from V and 7 bases from J, leaving 7 bases between. The CDR3 here is CASSQRDQPQHF. The CDR3 DNA sequence: TGTGCCAGCAGCCAGCGAGACCAGCCCCAGCATTTT.

This clonotype was found many times. The rearrangement links TRBV10-3 to TRBJ2-7; D ambiguous. CDR3 length: 14 residues. V was cut by 5 bases and J by 2 bases, with 13 bases left in between. Germline V CDR1 and CDR2: ENHRY, SYGVKD. This CDR3 is CAISKIPVAYEQYF. CDR3 DNA: TGTGCCATCAGTAAGATCCCCGTCGCCTACGAGCAGTACTTC.

There are many counts of this clonotype. This CDR3 is CASRITRSRPDEQYF. The CDR3 nucleotides are TGTGCCAGCAGGATCACCCGCTCCCGACCCGACGAGCAGTACTTC. The rearrangement joins TRBV2 to TRBJ2-7; no definite D call. Germline assignment: CDR1 SNHLY and CDR2 FYNNEI. CDR3 length equals 15 residues. V lost 6 bases to trimming and J lost 5 bases, with 20 bases between them.

In the case of this clonotype: This clone may be a read error of a much larger clone one base away. CDR3 loop: CASSASGESYNSPLHF. The DNA for the CDR3 is TGTGCCAGCAGTGCGTCCGGGGAGTCCTATAATTCACCCCTCCACTTT. This sequence joins TRBV6-1 and TRBJ1-6; D remains ambiguous. Germline values: CDR1 MNHNS, CDR2 SASEGT. The V gene lost 4 bases and the J gene lost 1 base, with 11 bases spanning the gap. CDR3 length: 16 residues.

Remarks on this clonotype: Just one base apart from a much larger clone, this may be a read error. V and J are TRBV9 and TRBJ2-5; 9 nucleotides line up with TRBD2. The CDR3 spans 17 residues. Germline CDR1 SGDLS, CDR2 YYNGEE. Germline trimming cut 3 bases from V and 7 bases from J; bases unmatched to any gene: 16. The CDR3 DNA reads as TGTGCCAGCAGCGGAGATAGCGGGAGCCTAAACAAGGGGACCCAGTACTTC. Protein sequence: CASSGDSGSLNKGTQYF.

This clonotype was seen many times. V and J are TRBV3-1 and TRBJ2-1, with TRBD2 matching over 10 bases. Germline CDR1 reads LGHDT; CDR2 reads YNNKEL (reference sequence). The J segment lost 5 bases and the V segment lost 3 bases, leaving 4 bases of the junction unmatched. The CDR3 is 15 residues long. The CDR3 region has the DNA TGTGCCAGCAGCCAGGCACTAGCGGGGAACAATGAGCAGTTCTTC. This codes for CASSQALAGNNEQFF.

The CDR3 spells CASSLALAGADTQYF. CDR3 nucleotides: TGTGCCAGCAGCTTAGCCCTCGCAGGGGCAGATACGCAGTATTTT. V gene TRBV7-8 combines with J gene TRBJ2-3; D is perhaps TRBD1 (6 bases). The CDR3 spans 15 residues. The V and J ends lost 0 bases and 4 bases respectively, with 11 bases between them. CDR1 SGHVS and CDR2 FQNEAQ come from the germline V gene.

This clonotype has ten or more counts. The rearrangement joins TRBV7-8 to TRBJ1-5; D perhaps matches TRBD1 (5 bases). The germline V gene has CDR1 SGHVS and CDR2 FQNEAQ. This CDR3 spans 16 amino acids. The V and J ends lost 5 bases and 0 bases respectively, with 14 bases between them. The chain's CDR3 is CASSITGARSNQPQHF. In DNA form, the CDR3 reads TGTGCCAGCAGCATCACAGGAGCCCGTAGCAATCAGCCCCAGCATTTT. Combining the CDR3 with reference TRBV7-8 and TRBJ1-5 gives the whole variable domain GAGVSQSPRYKVAKRGQDVALRCDPISGHVSLFWYQQALGQGPEFLTYFQNEAQLDKSGLPSDRFFAERPEGSVSTLKIQRTQQEDSAVYLCASSITGARSNQPQHFGDGTRLSIL.

This clonotype appeared many times. The chain is built from TRBV20-1 and TRBJ2-3, with 10 positions matching TRBD2. Germline V gene lookup returns CDR1 DFQATT and CDR2 SNEGSKA (reference sequence). The CDR3 has 20 residues. Germline trimming cut 0 bases from V and 1 base from J; bases unmatched to any gene: 16. The CDR3: CSARDGGGSSGSSGTDTQYF. In DNA form, the CDR3 reads TGCAGTGCTAGAGATGGGGGGGGTTCTAGCGGGAGTTCTGGCACAGATACGCAGTATTTT.

The chain uses TRBV7-2 and TRBJ2-1; 10 bases agree with TRBD2. With V trimmed by 2 bases and J by 7 bases, 5 bases remained unmatched. The CDR3 is made up of 15 amino acids. Germline-derived CDR1 and CDR2 are SGHTA and FQGNSA. The DNA of the CDR3 is TGTGCCAGCAGCTTAATAACTAGCGGGATTAATGAGCAGTTCTTC. This encodes CASSLITSGINEQFF.

This clonotype has only a few counts. The CDR3 is CASSLRASTDTQYF. CDR3 in DNA: TGTGCCAGCAGCTTGAGAGCCAGCACAGATACGCAGTATTTT. The V call is TRBV7-3, the J call TRBJ2-3; D not certain. V was pared by 3 bases and J by 0 bases, with 7 bases between. The CDR3 consists of 14 residues. Germline V gene lookup returns CDR1 SGHTA and CDR2 FQGTGA.

This clonotype has only a few counts. J is TRBJ2-7 and V is TRBV4-1, with 11 bases fitting TRBD1. In germline, CDR1 is MGHRA, CDR2 YSYEKL. CDR3 length: 17 amino acids. V lost 1 base to trimming and J lost 0 bases; unmatched junction nucleotides: 5. CDR3 sequence reads: CASSQGDRGWYSYEQYF. The CDR3 DNA reads TGCGCCAGCAGCCAAGGGGACAGGGGGTGGTACTCCTACGAGCAGTACTTC.

This sequence joins TRBV30 and TRBJ1-1, with D uncertain. The germline V gene has CDR1 GTSNPN and CDR2 SVGIG (reference sequence). The V end lost 1 base, the J end lost 2 bases, and 11 bases lay between the germline ends. The CDR3 runs 14 residues. This chain's CDR3 is CAWSDPDINTEAFF. The CDR3 bases are TGTGCCTGGAGTGACCCAGACATAAACACTGAAGCTTTCTTT.

This clonotype was observed at least ten times. The genes are TRBV6-1 and TRBJ1-4, with D perhaps TRBD1 (6 bases). The CDR3 sequence is 16 residues long. The V and J ends lost 2 bases and 3 bases respectively, with 13 bases between them. Germline V lookup: CDR1 MNHNS, CDR2 SASEGT. CDR3 in DNA: TGTGCCAGCAGTGAATTTGAAGGGGGATCTAATGAAAAACTGTTTTTT. Its protein product is CASSEFEGGSNEKLFF.

The V call is TRBV28, the J call TRBJ2-7, with 13 nucleotides matching TRBD2. Germline V gives CDR1 MDHEN, CDR2 SYDVKM. The CDR3 extends over 16 amino acids. Unmatched junction bases numbered 2, after V lost 1 base and J lost 2 bases. The CDR3 DNA reads TGTGCCAGCAGTTTATTGGGGACTAGCGGGACCTACGAGCAGTACTTC. Translation gives CASSLLGTSGTYEQYF.

This clonotype was seen ten or more times. V is TRBV20-1 and J is TRBJ2-2; D not resolved. V was trimmed by 3 bases and J by 1 base, leaving 6 bases between them. Germline V lookup: CDR1 DFQATT, CDR2 SNEGSKA (reference sequence). There are 13 residues in the CDR3. The CDR3 sequence: CSASHENTGELFF. CDR3 in DNA: TGCAGTGCTAGTCACGAGAACACCGGGGAGCTGTTTTTT.

This clonotype has a count of ten or more. This chain connects TRBV11-2 to TRBJ2-7; 9 bases match TRBD1. V shed 1 base, J shed 4 bases, and the junction held 8 bases outside the gene matches. Germline CDR1 SGHAT, CDR2 FQNNGV. The CDR3 runs 16 residues. CDR3 bases: TGTGCCAGCAGCTTAGCGGACGGGACAGGGATTTACGAGCAGTACTTC. It specifies CASSLADGTGIYEQYF.

This clonotype was counted at least ten times. This chain connects TRBV28 to TRBJ1-6; D ambiguous. This CDR3 is built from 14 residues. V was cut by 5 bases and J by 1 base, with 6 bases left in between. Germline values: CDR1 MDHEN, CDR2 SYDVKM. CDR3 protein: CASSLGSYNSPLHF. The CDR3 coding sequence is TGTGCCAGCAGTCTGGGGTCCTATAATTCACCCCTCCACTTT.

This clonotype was recorded at least ten times. CDR3 DNA: TGTGCCACAAGAGCCGGGACGGATTCCTACGAGCAGTACTTC. Encoded protein: CATRAGTDSYEQYF. The rearrangement links TRBV10-3 to TRBJ2-7; D may be TRBD1 or TRBD2 (5 bases each). Trimming cost V 10 bases and J 1 base, with 17 bases left between them. This CDR3 is 14 amino acids long. Germline CDR1 reads ENHRY; CDR2 reads SYGVKD.

This clonotype was observed at least ten times. The rearrangement uses TRBV7-3 and TRBJ2-3; D unclear. The CDR3 is 14 residues long. Germline-derived CDR1 and CDR2 are SGHTA and FQGTGA. Trimming cost V 4 bases and J 5 bases, with 13 bases left between them. CDR3 sequence reads: CASSYGSAVDTQYF. As DNA, the CDR3 is TGTGCCAGCAGCTATGGGTCTGCAGTAGATACGCAGTATTTT.

The sample holds many counts of this clonotype. This sequence joins TRBV9 and TRBJ1-5; 9 bases fit TRBD1. CDR1 and CDR2 from the germline V gene are SGDLS and YYNGEE. CDR3 length: 16 amino acids. J lost 4 bases, V lost 4 bases, and 9 bases had no gene match. CDR3 sequence: CASSSRDRAINQPQHF. CDR3 DNA: TGTGCCAGCAGCTCCCGGGACAGGGCGATAAATCAGCCCCAGCATTTT.

V is TRBV11-2 and J is TRBJ2-1; TRBD1 agrees at 9 bases. Germline CDR1 SGHAT, CDR2 FQNNGV. This CDR3 is built from 13 residues. With 6 bases clipped from V and 7 bases from J, the junction kept 4 bases outside the gene matches. As DNA, the CDR3 is TGTGCCAGCAGACAGGGGGCCGCGAATGAGCAGTTCTTC. Amino acids: CASRQGAANEQFF. Combining the CDR3 with reference TRBV11-2 and TRBJ2-1 gives the whole variable domain EAGVAQSPRYKIIEKRQSVAFWCNPISGHATLYWYQQILGQGPKLLIQFQNNGVVDDSQLPKDRFSAERLKGVDSTLKIQPAKLEDSAVYLCASRQGAANEQFFGPGTRLTVL.

This clonotype has ten or more counts. The chain recombines TRBV30 with TRBJ2-3, with a tentative D call TRBD1 (6 bases). The germline V gene encodes CDR1 GTSNPN and CDR2 SVGIG (reference sequence). Deletions cut 1 base from V and 2 bases from J, with 10 bases between. CDR3 length: 14 residues. CDR3 residues: CAWSEGVSTDTQYF. In DNA, the CDR3 is TGTGCCTGGAGTGAGGGGGTCTCCACAGATACGCAGTATTTT.